Listed below are T cell receptor beta chains from one sample, sequenced in a study of siplizumab effects on memory and regulatory T cells. The repertoire was sequenced with immunoSEQ multiplex PCR; TCRdb's copy has only in-frame clones and lacks some. The table lists under 85,000 clones, around 90% of them singletons, with 1.5% to 2% in the top ten. Sequenced material: Tregs sorted from blood. All receptors derive from a human donor in good health. Both conserved end residues are part of each CDR3. The D gene is left open where the match is weak. Expanded clones are given a class, and other clones once, few, many or no size at all.

CDR3 DNA: TGCGCCAGCAGCCAAGCTCCTCTAGGGTTTTGGAATGAGCAGTTCTTC
CDR3 protein: CASSQAPLGFWNEQFF
J gene: TRBJ2-1
clone size: NA
V gene: TRBV4-1
D gene: NA

CDR3 DNA: TGTGCCAGCAGCTTTGGACTATTTAACACAGATACGCAGTATTTT
CDR3 protein: CASSFGLFNTDTQYF
J gene: TRBJ2-3
clone size: NA
V gene: TRBV7-2
D gene: NA

CDR3 DNA: TGTGCCAGCAGTTTGGTGGCTTTTTATAATTCACCCCTCCACTTT
CDR3 protein: CASSLVAFYNSPLHF
J gene: TRBJ1-6
clone size: NA
V gene: TRBV27
D gene: NA

CDR3 DNA: TGTGCCAGCAGTTTAATCCAGGAACAGCAAGGCTACACCTTC
CDR3 protein: CASSLIQEQQGYTF
J gene: TRBJ1-2
clone size: NA
V gene: TRBV28
D gene: NA

CDR3 DNA: TGCAGCGTTGAGTATAACTATGGCTACACCTTC
CDR3 protein: CSVEYNYGYTF
J gene: TRBJ1-2
clone size: NA
V gene: TRBV29-1
D gene: NA

CDR3 DNA: TGTGCCAGCAGATTCGGACAGCCTGGAAACACCATATATTTT
CDR3 protein: CASRFGQPGNTIYF
J gene: TRBJ1-3
clone size: NA
V gene: TRBV2
D gene: NA

CDR3 DNA: TGTGCCAGCAGCCACACTGGACGGAGAACCTACGAGCAGTACTTC
CDR3 protein: CASSHTGRRTYEQYF
J gene: TRBJ2-7
clone size: NA
V gene: TRBV5-4
D gene: NA

CDR3 DNA: TGTGCCAGCAGCGCATCAGGGGGCAATCAGCCCCAGCATTTT
CDR3 protein: CASSASGGNQPQHF
J gene: TRBJ1-5
clone size: NA
V gene: TRBV7-3
D gene: NA

CDR3 DNA: TGTGCCTGGAGATGGTTCGGACCCCAAGATACGCAGTATTTT
CDR3 protein: CAWRWFGPQDTQYF
J gene: TRBJ2-3
clone size: once
V gene: TRBV30
D gene: NA

CDR3 DNA: TGCGCCAGCAGCCTGCCAGGTGATGAGCAGTTCTTC
CDR3 protein: CASSLPGDEQFF
J gene: TRBJ2-1
clone size: once
V gene: TRBV5-1
D gene: NA

CDR3 DNA: TGTGCCAGCAGTGAAATGAGGGCTGGGTTCTACGAGCAGTACTTC
CDR3 protein: CASSEMRAGFYEQYF
J gene: TRBJ2-7
clone size: NA
V gene: TRBV6-1
D gene: NA

CDR3 DNA: TGTGCCTGGGCCAGGGGGCCGTCTCGCGAGCAGTACTTC
CDR3 protein: CAWARGPSREQYF
J gene: TRBJ2-7
clone size: NA
V gene: TRBV30
D gene: TRBD1

CDR3 DNA: TGCGCCAGCAGCTATACTAGCGGGAGTATGGATACGCAGTATTTT
CDR3 protein: CASSYTSGSMDTQYF
J gene: TRBJ2-3
clone size: NA
V gene: TRBV5-1
D gene: TRBD2

CDR3 DNA: TGTGCCAGCAGCTTAGATCACCTCCGGGGTGAAGCTTTCTTT
CDR3 protein: CASSLDHLRGEAFF
J gene: TRBJ1-1
clone size: NA
V gene: TRBV11-3
D gene: NA

CDR3 DNA: TGCGCCAGCAGCCGCACCCAGGGGGAGACCCAGTACTTC
CDR3 protein: CASSRTQGETQYF
J gene: TRBJ2-5
clone size: NA
V gene: TRBV4-1
D gene: NA

CDR3 DNA: TGTGCCAGCAGCTTGGGGGTAGAGACCCAGTACTTC
CDR3 protein: CASSLGVETQYF
J gene: TRBJ2-5
clone size: NA
V gene: TRBV5-6
D gene: NA

CDR3 DNA: TGTGCCAGTAGTATCGACAGGGCGAACACCGGGGAGCTGTTTTTT
CDR3 protein: CASSIDRANTGELFF
J gene: TRBJ2-2
clone size: few
V gene: TRBV19
D gene: TRBD1

CDR3 DNA: TGTGCCAGCAACTTAGGGACGGCTAGGGATGGAAGATACGAGCAGTACTTC
CDR3 protein: CASNLGTARDGRYEQYF
J gene: TRBJ2-7
clone size: NA
V gene: TRBV11-2
D gene: NA

CDR3 DNA: TGTGCCAGTAGTATCCCCCGGGACTACCGCTCGGATAATGAGCAGTTCTTC
CDR3 protein: CASSIPRDYRSDNEQFF
J gene: TRBJ2-1
clone size: NA
V gene: TRBV19
D gene: TRBD2